The T cell receptor (beta chain) under discussion was sequenced for a study of response to subunit inactivated influenza vaccine. As to this clonotype: Its antigen is unknown.

Study-level findings and limits: Authors suggested each seasonal flu vaccination may recruit only limited numbers of new T cells.

Trimming at V came to 3 bases and at J to 2 bases, leaving 16 bases not matched to a gene. The CDR3 covers 21 residues. TCRdb re-called the RT-PCR reads with MiXCR, one entry per CDR3 protein. The table has about 500,000 distinct CDR3 sequences, 16% seen once. The chain links TRBV12-3 or TRBV12-4 to TRBJ2-6, with 10 bases that match TRBD1. This TCR came from a man aged 45 to 75 who received an inactivated influenza vaccine. This sample comprised CD4+ T cells sorted from PBMCs, obtained about 23 months after vaccination. The CDR3 nucleotides are TGTGCCAGCAGTTTTTGGGGTCCGACCGGGACAGGGGTTCCTGGGGCCAACGTCCTGACTTTC. This sequence encodes CASSFWGPTGTGVPGANVLTF.